This T cell receptor (beta chain) was captured by sequencing in a study of blood T cells in healthy people across ages. Comments on this clonotype: Antigen: not known.

Notes on the study in general: Expanded clonotype changes were possibly confounded by unknown donor CMV status. A roughly linear age-dependent decrease characterized TCR beta diversity per million T cells.

CDR1 and CDR2 (germline): SQVTM, ANQGSEA. Unmatched junction bases numbered 5, after V lost 3 bases and J lost 4 bases. CDR3 length equals 14 residues. Combining a sample-barcoded 5' primer with a J-beta primer mix, a second PCR ran for 7 to 11 cycles. Every cDNA molecule carried a tag from a template-switch adaptor bearing 12 random nucleotides. In TCRdb, the 5' RACE reads were re-called with MiXCR into one record per CDR3 protein. The table has 650,000 to 800,000 distinct CDR3 sequences, approximately 48% seen once. Sequences were obtained from blood. The clonotype originates from a man aged 55 to 70 in good health. The chain joins TRBV29-1 to TRBJ2-3; TRBD1 aligns across 9 bases. The CDR3 DNA is TGCAGCGTTGATCTCCGGGACAGGGCAGATACGCAGTATTTT. Protein product: CSVDLRDRADTQYF.